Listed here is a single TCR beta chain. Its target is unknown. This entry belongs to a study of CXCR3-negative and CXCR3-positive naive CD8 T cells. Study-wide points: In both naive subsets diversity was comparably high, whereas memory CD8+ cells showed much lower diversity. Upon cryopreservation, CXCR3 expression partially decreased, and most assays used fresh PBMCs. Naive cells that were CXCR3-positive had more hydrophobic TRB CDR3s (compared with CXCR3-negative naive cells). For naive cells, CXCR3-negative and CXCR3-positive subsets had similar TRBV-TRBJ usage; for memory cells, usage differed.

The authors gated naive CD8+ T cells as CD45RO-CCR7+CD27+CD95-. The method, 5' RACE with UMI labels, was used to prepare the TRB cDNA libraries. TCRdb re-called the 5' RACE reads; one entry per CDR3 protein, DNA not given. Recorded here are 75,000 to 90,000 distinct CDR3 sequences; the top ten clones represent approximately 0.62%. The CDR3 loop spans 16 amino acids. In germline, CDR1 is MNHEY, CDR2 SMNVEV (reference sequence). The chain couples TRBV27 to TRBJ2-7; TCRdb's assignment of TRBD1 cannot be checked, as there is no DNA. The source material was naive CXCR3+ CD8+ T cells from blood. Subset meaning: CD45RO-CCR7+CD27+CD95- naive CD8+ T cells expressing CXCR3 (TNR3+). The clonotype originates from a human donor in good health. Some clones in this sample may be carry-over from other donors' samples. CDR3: CASSLKGQGVFYEQYF.